This T cell receptor (beta chain) is from a study of T cell changes during pregnancy in multiple sclerosis. Generated by immunoSEQ multiplex PCR, the TCRdb table keeps only in-frame clones and is missing some. The sample includes roughly 110,000 clones, roughly 90% of them seen just once. The starting material was peripheral blood, obtained in the third trimester of pregnancy. This clonotype originated in a female donor with multiple sclerosis, enrolled in a pregnancy study.

CDR3 bases: TGTGCCAGCAGTTTCCAAATAATCGGACAGTCCTACGAGCAGTACTTC. Its translation: CASSFQIIGQSYEQYF. The V and J genes are TRBV28 and TRBJ2-7, with D maybe TRBD1 (6 bases). V was shortened by 3 bases and J by 1 base, with 16 bases between the two germline ends. CDR1 MDHEN and CDR2 SYDVKM come from the germline V gene. The CDR3 has 16 amino acids.